A single TCR beta chain is shown here with its context. This CDR3 spans 17 amino acids. V gave up 4 bases and J gave up 3 bases; unmatched junction bases: 10. From germline, CDR1 is SGHDT and CDR2 YYEEEE. The sample originates from a study of blood T cell repertoires in COVID-19. For the study at large: Acute-phase and convalescent COVID-19 samples originated in the United States, Italy and Spain. T cells, B-cell-depleted T cells, or PBMCs supplied cDNA or gDNA.

In the source study's methods: The authors estimated nucleated cell counts from reference gene primer amplification. The method was immunoSEQ multiplex PCR; TCRdb's version includes in-frame clones alone and lacks a portion of them. Clone size and the V and J calls come from that table; the DNA yielded D and trimming. Of about 220,000 clones listed, about 80% are singletons. The clonotype was recovered from a woman aged 60-75 years with acute or convalescent COVID-19. The rearrangement links TRBV5-6 to TRBJ1-2, with TRBD1 matching over 12 bases. The specimen sequenced was peripheral blood. This CDR3 is CASSPGTGGASHYGYTF. The CDR3 DNA is TGTGCCAGCAGCCCAGGGACAGGGGGCGCATCTCACTATGGCTACACCTTC.